A selection of T cell receptor beta chains follows, all from one sample in a study of blood T cell repertoires in COVID-19. Profiled with immunoSEQ multiplex PCR; TCRdb holds only in-frame clones, not every one. This sample yields under 100,000 clones, of which 89% are seen a single time; 8.5% to 10% belongs to the top ten. The sample taken for sequencing was peripheral blood. Every receptor here comes from a man aged 50-59 years with acute or convalescent COVID-19. Both conserved end residues are part of each CDR3. The order of the fields is clone size, J gene, D gene, V gene, CDR3 DNA, CDR3 protein. A D gene is named only where the DNA matches it firmly. Some rows have no size entry. The others give once, few or many, or a class for an expanded clone.

- TRBJ2-3 TRBD2 TRBV18 TGTGCCAGCTCACCACCGGGACTAGCGGGGGGCCTAGATACGCAGTATTTT CASSPPGLAGGLDTQYF
- TRBJ1-4 - TRBV30 TGTGCCTGGAGTGACGGACTGTGGCGGGAAAAACTGTTTTTT CAWSDGLWREKLFF
- TRBJ2-1 TRBD2 TRBV7-7 TGTGCCAGCAGCTTAGACGCGAGACTAGCGGGGGGTATCTACAATGAGCAGTTCTTC CASSLDARLAGGIYNEQFF
- TRBJ1-2 - TRBV7-9 TGTGCCAGCAGCTTACCCGGAGGTTATGGCTACACCTTC CASSLPGGYGYTF
- TRBJ1-4 - TRBV5-5 TGTGCCAGCAGCTACGCCTCAGATGAAAAACTGTTTTTT CASSYASDEKLFF
once TRBJ1-1 TRBD1 TRBV19 TGTGCCAGTAGCCTGAACAGGGGTCTCACTGAAGCTTTCTTT CASSLNRGLTEAFF
- TRBJ1-1 TRBD1 TRBV20-1 TGCAGTGCTAGTGGACCGTTGGCAGGGGTTGGGACAGCTGAAGCTTTCTTT CSASGPLAGVGTAEAFF
- TRBJ2-2 TRBD1 TRBV29-1 TGCAGCGTTGAAACCCGGGACAGGGGAGGAGGGGACACCGGGGAGCTGTTTTTT CSVETRDRGGGDTGELFF
- TRBJ2-7 TRBD1 TRBV11-3 TGTGCCAGCAGCTCAGGGCATGGGACAGGCTACGAGCAGTACTTC CASSSGHGTGYEQYF
- TRBJ2-2 TRBD2 TRBV7-2 TGTGCCAGCAGCTTAGGGACTAGCCGGACCGGGGAGCTGTTTTTT CASSLGTSRTGELFF
- TRBJ2-7 - TRBV10-2 TGCGCCAGCAGTCGGGGACTGCCCTACGAGCAGTACTTC CASSRGLPYEQYF
- TRBJ2-1 - TRBV19 TGTGCCAGTAGTAGCGAGTTCCGCCACAATGAGCAGTTCTTC CASSSEFRHNEQFF
- TRBJ1-5 TRBD1 TRBV28 TGTGCCAGCGACAGGGTAATACCCAATCAGCCCCAGCATTTT CASDRVIPNQPQHF
- TRBJ1-1 TRBD1 TRBV5-1 TGCGCCAGCAGCTCGGCTTTGACAGGGTACACTGAAGCTTTCTTT CASSSALTGYTEAFF
- TRBJ1-2 TRBD1 TRBV28 TGTGCCAGCAGCCGAACAGGGGGGGTATTTCGCTACACCTTC CASSRTGGVFRYTF
- TRBJ1-2 - TRBV6-1 TGTGCCAGCAGTGATTCGGGGTATGGCTACACCTTC CASSDSGYGYTF
- TRBJ1-3 - TRBV2 TGTGCCAGCACAGACAGGTACTCTGGAAACACCATATATTTT CASTDRYSGNTIYF
- TRBJ1-3 TRBD1 TRBV3-1/TRBV3-2 TGTGCCAGCAGCCCTTACGGGACAGGGAAGGGCACCATATATTTT CASSPYGTGKGTIYF
- TRBJ1-2 - TRBV9 TGTGCCAGCAGCCCGCCTACCTTGAGTGGCTACACCTTC CASSPPTLSGYTF
once TRBJ2-2 - TRBV7-9 TGTGCCAGCAGCCCCTGGACTGCGAACACCGGGGAGCTGTTTTTT CASSPWTANTGELFF
- TRBJ1-1 - TRBV28 TGTGCCAGCTTAGGGGGGAACACTGAAGCTTTCTTT CASLGGNTEAFF
- TRBJ1-2 TRBD1 TRBV7-2 TGTGCCAGCAGCTTAGCGTCGGGACAGTTCTATGGCTACACCTTC CASSLASGQFYGYTF
- TRBJ2-2 TRBD2 TRBV7-9 TGTGCCAGCAGCTACAGGGTCGGGCTAGCGGGGGACACCGGGGAGCTGTTTTTT CASSYRVGLAGDTGELFF
once TRBJ2-1 - TRBV3-1/TRBV3-2 TGTGCCAGCAGCCAAGTGGTTAGCAGTTGGGATGAGCAGTTCTTC CASSQVVSSWDEQFF
- TRBJ1-2 TRBD1 TRBV19 TGTGCCAGTAGCCCCTCACAGGGGGGGATCTATGGCTACACCTTC CASSPSQGGIYGYTF
- TRBJ2-2 - TRBV24-1 TGTGCCACCAGTGGTAGCATCTACACCGGGGAGCTGTTTTTT CATSGSIYTGELFF
- TRBJ1-2 - TRBV3-1/TRBV3-2 TGTGCCAGCAGCTTGACAGGTACTAACTATGGCTACACCTTC CASSLTGTNYGYTF
- TRBJ2-5 - TRBV9 TGTGCCAGCAGCGTACAGGACAGTAACCAAGAGACCCAGTACTTC CASSVQDSNQETQYF